The rows below give T cell receptor beta chains drawn from one sample of a study of breast tumors, draining lymph nodes, adjacent tissues. A single record per CDR3 protein comes from TCRdb applying MiXCR to the multiplex PCR reads. This sample has about 100,000 distinct CDR3 sequences, with around 21% found just once. The specimen sequenced was axillary lymph node tissue. The receptor source for this set is a female donor with breast cancer. Some clones in this sample may be carry-over from other donors' samples. CDR3s leave out the opening cysteine and the closing phenylalanine or tryptophan. Fields, in order: J gene, V gene, CDR3 protein.

TRBJ1-5 | TRBV19 | ASSWDRYSNQPQH
TRBJ1-5 | TRBV19 | ASSYLFGQSNQPQH
TRBJ2-7 | TRBV5-8 | ASSFGEPYEQY
TRBJ2-5 | TRBV9 | ASSASGTSLETQY
TRBJ2-1 | TRBV6-1 | ASRLAHSIFGGQF
TRBJ2-4 | TRBV14 | ASSQGPGQGWNIQY
TRBJ1-2 | TRBV4-1 | ASSQDLGDRSGNYGYT
TRBJ2-3 | TRBV7-9 | ASSSPPWTGVTDTQY
TRBJ2-3 | TRBV20-1 | SAREGTSTDTQY
TRBJ1-4 | TRBV4-1 | ASSQGGQWGDEKLF
TRBJ1-2 | TRBV5-1 | ASSSGTADYGYT
TRBJ2-2 | TRBV5-1 | ATQRETGAYEQYFGELF
TRBJ1-6 | TRBV4-1 | ASSQDRQGGSPLH
TRBJ2-2 | TRBV2 | ASSGGYTGELF